The 18 T cell receptor beta chains below all came from one sample that was sequenced in a study of T cell responses to AZD1222 COVID-19 vaccine. Some clones are missing from TCRdb's copy, which holds only in-frame ones; the method was immunoSEQ multiplex PCR. The data hold 150,000 to 200,000 clones, with about 91% observed a single time. The sample in question was peripheral blood, obtained 28 days after the second AZD1222 dose. All receptors come from an adult who received the AZD1222 COVID-19 vaccine.

J is TRBJ2-3 and V is TRBV28; 9 positions match TRBD2. The CDR3 has 18 residues. V was pared by 5 bases and J by 0 bases, with 12 bases of the junction left unmatched. Per the germline V gene, CDR1 is MDHEN and CDR2 is SYDVKM. This CDR3 reads CASSPWGSGGPSTDTQYF. The CDR3 DNA sequence: TGTGCCAGCAGTCCCTGGGGTAGCGGGGGTCCCAGCACAGATACGCAGTATTTT.

J is TRBJ1-2 and V is TRBV20-1; D remains ambiguous. Between the trimmed V and J ends, which lost 6 bases and 4 bases, there was a span of 6 bases. This CDR3 comprises 10 residues. CDR1 and CDR2 (germline): DFQATT, SNEGSKA (reference sequence). CDR3 nucleotide sequence: TGCAGTGCCGACACCTATGGCTACACCTTC. Translation: CSADTYGYTF.

The rearrangement uses TRBV6-2 or TRBV6-3 and TRBJ1-2; D gene uncertain. There are 14 residues in the CDR3. The germline V gene has CDR1 MNHEY and CDR2 SVGEGT. V lost 0 bases and J lost 10, with 15 bases in between. The CDR3 loop reads CASSYSWQELVYTF. The CDR3 DNA reads as TGTGCCAGCAGTTACTCGTGGCAGGAGTTAGTCTACACCTTC.

This CDR3 is CASSPQPTEAFF. The CDR3 DNA sequence: TGTGCCAGCAGCCCCCAGCCCACTGAAGCTTTCTTT. The rearrangement joins TRBV6-2 or TRBV6-3 to TRBJ1-1; D remains ambiguous. Deletions cut 6 bases from V and 4 bases from J, with 9 bases between. In germline, CDR1 is MNHEY, CDR2 SVGEGT. CDR3 length: 12 residues.

The CDR3 loop reads CASSLTLGRIYGYTF. CDR3 coding DNA: TGTGCCAGTAGTCTCACTTTGGGGCGGATCTATGGCTACACCTTC. The chain has TRBV19 and TRBJ1-2, with D perhaps TRBD1 (5 bases). Germline CDR1 and CDR2: LNHDA and SQIVND (reference sequence). The CDR3 covers 15 residues. Trimming removed 5 bases at V and 4 bases at J, with 17 bases between. Looking up the rest from reference TRBV19 and TRBJ1-2 gives the full variable domain: DGGITQSPKYLFRKEGQNVTLSCEQNLNHDAMYWYRQDPGQGLRLIYYSQIVNDFQKGDIAEGYSVSREKKESFPLTVTSAQKNPTAFYLCASSLTLGRIYGYTFGSGTRLTVV.

The rearrangement uses TRBV7-2 and TRBJ2-1; D is unresolved. The V and J ends lost 1 base and 0 bases respectively, with 7 bases between them. The CDR3 contains 15 residues. Germline V gene data show CDR1 as SGHTA and CDR2 as FQGNSA. The CDR3 DNA reads as TGTGCCAGCAGCTTAGTGGGTACCTCCTACAATGAGCAGTTCTTC. Its translation: CASSLVGTSYNEQFF.

The genes are TRBV19 and TRBJ2-7, with unresolved D. Trimming stripped 0 bases from V and 0 bases from J, with 9 bases between. CDR3 length: 15 amino acids. Per germline, CDR1 LNHDA and CDR2 SQIVND (reference sequence). The CDR3 sequence: CASSIDRNPSYEQYF. CDR3 in DNA: TGTGCCAGTAGTATAGACCGCAACCCCTCCTACGAGCAGTACTTC. The whole variable domain, remainder taken from reference TRBV19 and TRBJ2-7, is DGGITQSPKYLFRKEGQNVTLSCEQNLNHDAMYWYRQDPGQGLRLIYYSQIVNDFQKGDIAEGYSVSREKKESFPLTVTSAQKNPTAFYLCASSIDRNPSYEQYFGPGTRLTVT.

V gene TRBV7-2 combines with J gene TRBJ2-1; D unresolved. V lost 5 bases and J 4 bases, leaving 15 bases between the germline ends. Germline V gives CDR1 SGHTA, CDR2 FQGNSA. The CDR3 is 15 amino acids. CDR3 sequence: CASSMIDASYNEQFF. DNA for the CDR3: TGTGCCAGCAGCATGATCGACGCGAGTTACAATGAGCAGTTCTTC.

The V and J genes are TRBV19 and TRBJ1-5, with D uncertain. The CDR3 length is 15 residues. V was pared by 5 bases and J by 7 bases, with 18 bases between. The germline V gene encodes CDR1 LNHDA and CDR2 SQIVND (reference sequence). This CDR3 reads CASSLRTAFGQPQHF. CDR3 in DNA: TGTGCCAGTAGTCTTCGGACGGCCTTCGGGCAGCCCCAGCATTTT. The complete variable domain, with remaining parts taken from reference TRBV19 and TRBJ1-5, reads DGGITQSPKYLFRKEGQNVTLSCEQNLNHDAMYWYRQDPGQGLRLIYYSQIVNDFQKGDIAEGYSVSREKKESFPLTVTSAQKNPTAFYLCASSLRTAFGQPQHFGDGTRLSIL.

The V call is TRBV28, the J call TRBJ2-7, with a possible D match to TRBD2 (6 bases). This CDR3 is built from 15 residues. Trimming cost V 5 bases and J 2 bases, with 16 bases left between them. Per germline, CDR1 MDHEN and CDR2 SYDVKM. The CDR3 DNA sequence: TGTGCCAGCAGTCCCGGGACTCGAGTCCCCTACGAGCAGTACTTC. Its protein is CASSPGTRVPYEQYF.

This chain connects TRBV6-6 to TRBJ2-5; D is unresolved. The CDR3 is 12 amino acids. Germline CDR1 reads MNHNY; CDR2 reads SVGAGI (reference sequence). The V end was cut by 2 bases, the J end by 5 bases, with 6 bases between. The CDR3: CASSYIGETQYF. The CDR3 region has the DNA TGTGCCAGCAGTTACATCGGGGAGACCCAGTACTTC.

This rearrangement joins TRBV20-1 to TRBJ2-1; D is tentatively TRBD1 or TRBD2 (5 bases each). Trimming stripped 3 bases from V and 5 bases from J, with 26 bases between. CDR3 size: 18 residues. Germline CDR1 DFQATT, CDR2 SNEGSKA (reference sequence). Written as DNA, the CDR3 is TGCAGTGCTAGTCGCCGGGGACCTGCTCGCCGTTATGACAATGAGCAGTTCTTC. It encodes CSASRRGPARRYDNEQFF.

The V gene is TRBV4-1, the J gene TRBJ2-1; perhaps TRBD2 as D (7 bases). Trimming took 3 bases from V and 8 from J, leaving 20 bases between them. The CDR3 sequence is 16 residues long. Germline lookup yields CDR1 MGHRA and CDR2 YSYEKL. The CDR3 is CASSQVSGRGLYEQFF. CDR3 DNA: TGCGCCAGCAGCCAGGTCTCAGGGCGGGGGCTTTATGAGCAGTTCTTC.

This sequence joins TRBV6-2 or TRBV6-3 and TRBJ2-1; TRBD2 agrees at 11 bases. This CDR3 region has 14 residues. The V gene's germline CDR1 is MNHEY and CDR2 SVGEGT. J was trimmed by 14 bases and V by 5 bases; bases with no gene match: 11. CDR3 amino acids: CASSRASGGLTEFF. The DNA of the CDR3 is TGTGCCAGCAGTCGGGCTAGCGGGGGGCTGACGGAGTTCTTC.

V and J are TRBV5-1 and TRBJ1-1; 12 bases map to TRBD1. This CDR3 comprises 14 residues. CDR1 and CDR2 (germline): SGHRS, YFSETQ. V trimming: 5 bases; J trimming: 7 bases; junction bases outside the gene matches: 6. CDR3 nucleotide sequence: TGCGCCAGCAGGTCGGGACAGGGGGCTAATGAAGCTTTCTTT. It specifies CASRSGQGANEAFF.

The rearrangement links TRBV12-3 or TRBV12-4 to TRBJ1-2; D is unresolved. This CDR3 contains 12 residues. The V end lost 5 bases, the J end lost 3 bases, and 7 bases lay between the germline ends. The DNA for the CDR3 is TGTGCCAGCAGTCCCGGACACTATGGCTACACCTTC. Translating it yields CASSPGHYGYTF.

The CDR3 DNA reads TGTGCCAGCAGCTCGGGACTAGATAAATACAATGAGCAGTTCTTC. The encoded protein is CASSSGLDKYNEQFF. This sequence joins TRBV11-2 and TRBJ2-1; 8 bases line up with TRBD2. Germline-derived CDR1 and CDR2 are SGHAT and FQNNGV. Trimming took 4 bases from V and 4 from J; bases not matched to a gene: 6. The CDR3 has 15 residues.

J is TRBJ1-1 and V is TRBV18; D ambiguous. There are 12 residues in the CDR3. Trimming took 5 bases from V and 4 from J, leaving 8 bases between them. Looked up from germline, CDR1 is KGHSH and CDR2 is LQKENI. The CDR3 region is CASSGLLTEAFF. For the CDR3, the DNA is TGTGCCAGCTCAGGGCTCCTCACTGAAGCTTTCTTT. The full variable domain, with the rest looked up from reference TRBV18 and TRBJ1-1, is NAGVMQNPRHLVRRRGQEARLRCSPMKGHSHVYWYRQLPEEGLKFMVYLQKENIIDESGMPKERFSAEFPKEGPSILRIQQVVRGDSAAYFCASSGLLTEAFFGQGTRLTVV.